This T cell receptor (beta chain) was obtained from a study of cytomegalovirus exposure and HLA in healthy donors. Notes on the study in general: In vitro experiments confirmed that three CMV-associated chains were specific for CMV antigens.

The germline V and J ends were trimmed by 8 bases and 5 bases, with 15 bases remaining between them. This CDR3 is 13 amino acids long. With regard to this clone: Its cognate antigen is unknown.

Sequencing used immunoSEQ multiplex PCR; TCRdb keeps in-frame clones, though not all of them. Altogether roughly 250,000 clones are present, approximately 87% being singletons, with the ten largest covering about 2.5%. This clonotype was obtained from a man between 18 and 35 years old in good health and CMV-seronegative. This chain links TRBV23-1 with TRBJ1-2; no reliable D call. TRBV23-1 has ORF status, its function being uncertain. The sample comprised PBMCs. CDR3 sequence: CASGLAGGYGYTF. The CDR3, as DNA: TGCGCCAGCGGTCTGGCAGGCGGGTATGGCTACACCTTC.